This T cell receptor beta chain was identified in a study of Ad26.COV2.S vaccination and SARS-CoV-2 variants. The overall study: Ad26.COV2.S shots went into the muscle once or twice, 56 days apart.

Only a few counts were recorded for this clone. Its antigen is as yet unknown. Clones were sequenced by immunoSEQ multiplex PCR, and TCRdb holds only the in-frame ones, with some missing. Here the sample spans about 680,000 clones, 80% to 90% being singletons. The treatment: roughly 19 received Ad26.COV2.S at low or high dose, single or two shots; 5 received placebo; per-sample allocation not given. On day 63 after the first injection, vaccine and placebo recipients gave samples. An Ad26 vector expressing Wuhan-strain SARS-CoV-2 spike constituted the vaccine. General study findings and limits: Spike-specific TCR breadth was greater in vaccine than placebo recipients.

V shed 1 base and J shed 9 bases, with 6 bases lying between them. CDR1 and CDR2 from the germline V gene are SGHTA and FQGNSA. The CDR3 sequence is 12 residues long. The chain links TRBV7-2 to TRBJ2-2; D gene unclear. The source material was peripheral blood, sampled in a trial of Ad26.COV2.S vaccine versus placebo. The TCR originated in a person aged 18 to 59 who received the Ad26.COV2.S COVID-19 vaccine or a placebo. CDR3 nucleotides: TGTGCCAGCAGCTTAGTTGCTAGGGAGCTGTTTTTT. Its protein product is CASSLVARELFF.